Sequencing of this T cell receptor beta chain was carried out in a study of T cell clones after liver transplantation (dated by TCRdb to about 2019). Regarding the complete study: Samples were obtained from ITN030ST, a randomized trial in which withdrawal of immunosuppression was attempted within 2 years of liver transplantation. Donor-reactive T cell clones were identified by TCRbeta sequencing after a pre-transplant mixed lymphocyte reaction and then tracked in post-transplant blood. As an antigen-independent comparator for donor-reactive sequences, third party-reactive TCRbeta sequences were also identified from pre-transplant MLRs. Of the eight recipients, a few were HCV-positive, while the remaining recipients had been transplanted for non-autoimmune, non-viral indications. The subjects received no induction therapy and were kept on standard immunosuppression until randomization at 12-24 months post-transplant. Tolerance meant complete immunosuppression withdrawal for at least one year without liver enzymes rising beyond twice the upper limit of normal. Blood samples were collected pre-transplant, then pre-randomization ahead of withdrawal, and finally post-randomization once withdrawal had either been completed or failed. A cohort of 8 liver transplant recipients was studied, of whom 3 were classified as tolerant and 5 as non-tolerant. The study at large found these results: Since no allograft tissue specimens were available, donor-reactive T cells may have migrated into the graft instead of being deleted. After accounting for repertoire turnover, donor-reactive detection was significantly reduced in 7 of 8 subjects for CD4 and 8 of 8 for CD8. The conclusions were considered preliminary, being limited by small, heterogeneous patient numbers and non-standardized post-transplant time points. In 5 of 8 subjects, circulating donor-reactive CD4 TCRbeta sequences decreased significantly after transplant, regardless of tolerance or HCV status. In a couple of subjects, low numbers of available donor cells limited the measurable donor-reactive repertoire. The decline in donor-reactive sequences exceeded the decline in third party-reactive sequences, suggesting partial antigen-specific deletion that was unrelated to withdrawal success.

A word on this clone: It has no known antigen specificity. No much larger clone exists at a distance of one base, and base qualities are not known.

The CDR3 covers 14 residues, taking in both the cysteine and the phenylalanine. The read is trimmed to its CDR3 DNA, 42 bases read in frame from base 1. Compared with germline, V lacks 1 base and J lacks 7 bases; bases without a gene match: 6. Looking up the germline V gene yields CDR1 SGHVS and CDR2 FNYEAQ. High-throughput TCRbeta CDR3 sequencing of frozen genomic DNA was performed by immunoSEQ, including PCR amplification, mapping, bias correction and internal controls. In the source study's methods: Only productive rearrangements were retained, with each unique TCRbeta sequence defined by its CDR3 nucleotide sequence together with its V and J gene. A sequence counted as donor-reactive only if the sequence showed at least 5-fold expansion in CFSE-low cells compared with unstimulated pre-transplant cells and had a frequency of at least 0.01%. Minimum frequency thresholds were set for each subject on the basis of the unstimulated sample with the lowest template count, so that a detection power of at least 90% was ensured. Jensen-Shannon divergence between the top 1000 TCRbeta sequences post-transplant and pre-transplant was used to measure repertoire turnover. Two-sided Fisher's exact tests were used to test for changes in the detection of donor-reactive sequences. TCRdb carries this immuneACCESS record with in-frame sequences only. Its versions omit some clonotypes, under half of them owing to an unresolved V gene in the studies checked, with the rest unexplained. Clone size and the V and J calls come from that table; the DNA yielded D and trimming. The sample table contains about 70,000 clones; only one count was recorded for around 80% of them. Clones ranked in the top ten supply approximately 0.77% of the sample.

Unstimulated PBMCs, after thawing, were stained for CD3, CD4 and CD8 and then FACS-sorted into CD3+CD4+ and CD3+CD8+ populations. Randomization to immunosuppression withdrawal applied to every one of the 8 studied subjects. The Qiagen DNeasy Blood and Tissue Kit was used for genomic DNA isolation. The specimen was CD4+ T cells from blood, collected 12 months after liver transplant. The chain was built from TRBV7-6 and TRBJ2-5, with 7 bases matching TRBD1. This receptor was obtained from a human patient who received a liver transplant. Following transplantation, part of the T cell population may be supplied by the graft donor rather than the patient. The DNA sequence is as follows: TGTGCCAGCAGCTTAGTCAGGGGGTCGGGGACCCAGTACTTC. It specifies CASSLVRGSGTQYF.